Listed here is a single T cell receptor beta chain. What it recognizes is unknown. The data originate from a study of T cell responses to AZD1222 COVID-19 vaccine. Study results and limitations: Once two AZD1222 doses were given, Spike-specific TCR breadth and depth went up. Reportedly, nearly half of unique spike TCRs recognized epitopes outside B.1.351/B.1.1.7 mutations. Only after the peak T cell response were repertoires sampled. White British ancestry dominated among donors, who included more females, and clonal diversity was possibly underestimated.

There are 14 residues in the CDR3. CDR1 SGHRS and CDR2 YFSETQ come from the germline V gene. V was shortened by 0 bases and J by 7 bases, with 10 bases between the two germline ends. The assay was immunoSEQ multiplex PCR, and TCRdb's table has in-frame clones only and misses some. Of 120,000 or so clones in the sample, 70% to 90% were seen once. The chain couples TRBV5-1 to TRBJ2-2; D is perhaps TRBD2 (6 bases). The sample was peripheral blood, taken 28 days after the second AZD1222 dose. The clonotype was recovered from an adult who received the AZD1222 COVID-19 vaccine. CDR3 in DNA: TGCGCCAGCAGCTTGGCCAGGGAGGTCGGGGAGCTGTTTTTT. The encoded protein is CASSLAREVGELFF.